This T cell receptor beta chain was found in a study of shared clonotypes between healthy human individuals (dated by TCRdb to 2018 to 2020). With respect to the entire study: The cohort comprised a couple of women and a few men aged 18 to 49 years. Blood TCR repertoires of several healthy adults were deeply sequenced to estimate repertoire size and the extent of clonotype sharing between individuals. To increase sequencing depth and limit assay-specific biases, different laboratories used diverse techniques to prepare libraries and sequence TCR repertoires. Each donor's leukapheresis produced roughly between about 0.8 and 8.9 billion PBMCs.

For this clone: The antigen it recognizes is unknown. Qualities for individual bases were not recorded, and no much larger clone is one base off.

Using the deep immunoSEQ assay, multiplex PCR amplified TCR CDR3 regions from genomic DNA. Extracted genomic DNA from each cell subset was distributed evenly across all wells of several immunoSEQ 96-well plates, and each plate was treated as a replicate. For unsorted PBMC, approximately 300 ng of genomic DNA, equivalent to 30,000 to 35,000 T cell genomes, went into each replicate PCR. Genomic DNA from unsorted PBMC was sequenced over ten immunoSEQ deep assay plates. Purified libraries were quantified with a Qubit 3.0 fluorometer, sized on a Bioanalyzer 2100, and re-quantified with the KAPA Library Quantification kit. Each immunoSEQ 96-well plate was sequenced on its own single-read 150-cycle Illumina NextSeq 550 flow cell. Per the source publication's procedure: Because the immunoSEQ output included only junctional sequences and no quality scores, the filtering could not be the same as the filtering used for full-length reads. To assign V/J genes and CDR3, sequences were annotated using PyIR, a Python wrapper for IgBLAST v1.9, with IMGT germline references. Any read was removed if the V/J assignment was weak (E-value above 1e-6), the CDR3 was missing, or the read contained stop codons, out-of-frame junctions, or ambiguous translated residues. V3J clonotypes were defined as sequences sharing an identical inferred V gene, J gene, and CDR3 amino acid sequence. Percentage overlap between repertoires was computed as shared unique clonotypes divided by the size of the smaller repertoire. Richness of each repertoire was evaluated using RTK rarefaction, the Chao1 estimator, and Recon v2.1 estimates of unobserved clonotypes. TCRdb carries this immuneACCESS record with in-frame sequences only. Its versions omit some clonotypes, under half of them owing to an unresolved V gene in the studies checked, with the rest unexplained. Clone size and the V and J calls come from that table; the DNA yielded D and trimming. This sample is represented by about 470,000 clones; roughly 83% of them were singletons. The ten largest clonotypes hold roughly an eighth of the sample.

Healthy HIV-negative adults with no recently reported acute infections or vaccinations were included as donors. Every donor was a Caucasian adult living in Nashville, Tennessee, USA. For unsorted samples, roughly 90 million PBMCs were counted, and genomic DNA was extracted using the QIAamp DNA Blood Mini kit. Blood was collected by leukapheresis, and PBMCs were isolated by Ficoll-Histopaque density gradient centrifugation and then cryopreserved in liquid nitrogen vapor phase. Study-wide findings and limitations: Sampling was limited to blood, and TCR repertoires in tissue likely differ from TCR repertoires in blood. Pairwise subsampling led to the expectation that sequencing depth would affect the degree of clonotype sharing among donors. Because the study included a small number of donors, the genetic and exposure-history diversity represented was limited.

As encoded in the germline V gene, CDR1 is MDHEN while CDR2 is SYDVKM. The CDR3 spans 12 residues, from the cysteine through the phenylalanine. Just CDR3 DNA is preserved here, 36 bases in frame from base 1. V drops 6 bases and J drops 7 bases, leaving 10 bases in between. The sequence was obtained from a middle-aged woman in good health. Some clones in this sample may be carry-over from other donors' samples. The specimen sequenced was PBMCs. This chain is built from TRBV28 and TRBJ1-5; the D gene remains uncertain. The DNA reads TGTGCCAGCAGGCTGGTGGGGCAGCCCCAGCATTTT. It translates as CASRLVGQPQHF.